The source of this TCR beta chain is a study of CD8 T cells in ankylosing spondylitis listed by TCRdb under 2017. For the study in its entirety: The study profiled T cell receptor beta repertoires in healthy donors and ankylosing spondylitis patients to find disease-linked TCR variants. In total, the full study cohort was made up of about 99 healthy donors and approximately 27 ankylosing spondylitis patients. Peripheral blood samples were taken, and synovial fluid was additionally collected from ankylosing spondylitis patients.

General findings and caveats noted by the study authors: Blood from ankylosing spondylitis patients appeared to be characterized by a TCR beta motif made up of about 8 highly homologous amino acid variants. A CD8+ phenotype was shown by the disease-linked clones, which were found at relatively low frequencies in peripheral blood. Some motif variants were previously reported in synovial fluid and blood of reactive arthritis patients, suggesting common disease-initiation mechanisms. Significant enrichment of the disease-linked clones was reported in matched synovial fluid samples from ankylosing spondylitis patients.

V drops 2 bases and J drops 7 bases, leaving 14 bases in between. Taken from the germline V gene, the CDR1 and CDR2 loops are MNHNS and SASEGT. The CDR3 contains 14 residues, cysteine and phenylalanine counted. Only the CDR3 DNA stays, 42 bases, in frame from base 1. Sequencing took place on an Illumina HiSeq 2500. Quantitative 5'-RACE with molecular barcodes was the method used to prepare the TCR beta libraries. In the paper's pipeline: To identify disease-linked TCR variants, a new computational method was used, one built on a probabilistic model of VDJ rearrangement. TCRdb took the public reads, trimmed them with fastp at Q25, ran MiXCR for clone calling and kept in-frame beta chains. Here each entry gathers all rows of one CDR3 protein and keeps the most common genes and DNA. TCRdb, not the original authors, processed these V and J calls. This sample gives approximately 140,000 distinct CDR3 sequences in total; 9.3% of them show up just once. The ten largest clones add up to 2.5% to 4% of the sample.

Concerning this clonotype: There is no known antigen for this receptor. One base away there is no much larger clone; base qualities are not given.

The TCR comes from a male donor with ankylosing spondylitis or in good health (not recorded which). The sample consisted of blood, either unsorted or a sorted T cell fraction (not recorded which). This sequence uses TRBV6-1 and TRBJ1-2; a confident D gene designation cannot be given. In nucleotides, the sequence is TGTGCCAGCAGTGAATATGGGGATTTGGGTGGCTACACCTTC. This gives the protein CASSEYGDLGGYTF.